The sequence of this TCR beta chain was determined in a study of OX40 agonist ivuxolimab in advanced cancers. Only a few counts were recorded for this clone. Other DNA variants within this sample encode the same CDR3. Sequencing was performed with immunoSEQ multiplex PCR; in TCRdb, only in-frame clones are kept and a portion is missing. The table includes fewer than 60,000 clones, 85% detected once. Sample: CD4+ or CD8+ T cells sorted from blood, taken in a trial of the OX40 agonist ivuxolimab. This TCR came from an adult with an advanced solid tumor such as melanoma, head and neck, liver or kidney cancer.

CDR3 residues: CASSVGTGANTEAFF. Here the CDR3 DNA reads TGTGCCAGCAGCGTGGGGACAGGGGCGAACACTGAAGCTTTCTTT. The chain joins TRBV9 to TRBJ1-1; 10 nucleotides agree with TRBD1. The CDR3 loop spans 15 amino acids. The ends lost 2 bases at V and 1 base at J; junction bases unmatched: 2. Germline CDR1 is SGDLS and CDR2 is YYNGEE.